The 32 T cell receptor beta chains below were found in one sample sequenced in a study of beta chain features in type 1 diabetes. What was sequenced were expressed TCRB transcripts, since all of the isolated RNA had been reverse transcribed. Sequenced by immunoSEQ multiplex PCR; TCRdb stores in-frame clones only, minus some. The sample yields roughly 300,000 clones, 7.5% to 9% seen once. The material sequenced was central memory CD4+ T cells from blood. These receptors originate from a woman aged 18-30 years in good health.

The chain is built from TRBV2 and TRBJ2-5; weak D call: TRBD1 (6 bases). CDR3 size: 12 residues. V was shortened by 7 bases and J by 6 bases, with 12 bases between the two germline ends. The germline V gene has CDR1 SNHLY and CDR2 FYNNEI. The CDR3 DNA follows: TGTGCCAGCAAAAAAACAGGGCAGACCCAGTACTTC. Its translation: CASKKTGQTQYF.

The sample holds a few counts of this clone. This rearrangement joins TRBV7-3 to TRBJ2-3; TRBD2 agrees at 8 bases. Looked up from germline, CDR1 is SGHTA and CDR2 is FQGTGA. J gave up 6 bases and V 6 bases, and 11 bases lay outside the gene matches. This CDR3 region has 15 residues. The CDR3 nucleotides read TGTGCCAGCAGTTCGTCTAGCGGGCCCAGGGATACGCAGTATTTT. Translated, it gives CASSSSSGPRDTQYF. Based on the CDR3 plus reference TRBV7-3 and TRBJ2-3, the full variable domain is GAGVSQTPSNKVTEKGKYVELRCDPISGHTALYWYRQSLGQGPEFLIYFQGTGAADDSGLPNDRFFAVRPEGSVSTLKIQRTERGDSAVYLCASSSSSGPRDTQYFGPGTRLTVL.

This clone appeared a few times. This chain links TRBV13 with TRBJ2-1; TRBD1 might be the D (6 bases). V lost 6 bases and J lost 7, with 16 bases in between. CDR3 length equals 14 residues. The germline V gene encodes CDR1 PRHDT and CDR2 FYEKMQ (reference sequence). In DNA form, the CDR3 reads TGTGCCAGCAGTCGGACGCAGGGGCAGAATGAGCAGTTCTTC. It specifies CASSRTQGQNEQFF.

This clone was seen more than once but under ten times. The genes are TRBV18 and TRBJ1-2; D unresolved. V was pared by 5 bases and J by 1 base, with 2 bases between. The CDR3 loop spans 11 amino acids. Germline assignment: CDR1 KGHSH and CDR2 LQKENI. The CDR3 loop reads CASSDNYGYTF. CDR3 sequence (DNA): TGTGCCAGCTCAGATAACTATGGCTACACCTTC.

This clone was detected a few times. V is TRBV7-9 and J is TRBJ2-7; D is uncertain. The germline V gene has CDR1 SEHNR and CDR2 FQNEAQ (reference sequence). This CDR3 contains 13 residues. V was shortened by 1 base and J by 4 bases, with 8 bases between the two germline ends. The CDR3 sequence is CASSLEDGYEQYF. The DNA for the CDR3 is TGTGCCAGCAGCTTAGAAGACGGGTACGAGCAGTACTTC.

The sample holds a few counts of this clone. The chain combines TRBV16 with TRBJ1-5; maybe TRBD1 (5 bases). Germline V gives CDR1 KGHSY, CDR2 FQNENV. The CDR3 totals 15 residues. Trimming took off 1 base at V and 5 bases at J, with 12 bases between the two ends. The CDR3 sequence is CASSQFTPRDQPQHF. DNA for the CDR3: TGTGCCAGCAGCCAATTCACCCCCAGGGATCAGCCCCAGCATTTT.

This clone was observed a handful of times. The chain has TRBV5-1 and TRBJ1-1; D is undetermined. From germline, CDR1 is SGHRS and CDR2 YFSETQ. Trimming cost V 0 bases and J 1 base, with 10 bases left between them. The CDR3 is 15 amino acids. CDR3 sequence: CASSLGALANTEAFF. The CDR3 nucleotides read TGCGCCAGCAGCTTGGGCGCCCTTGCGAACACTGAAGCTTTCTTT.

The chain has TRBV4-2 and TRBJ1-1, with D hard to call. CDR3 length: 13 residues. Between the trimmed V and J ends, which lost 4 bases and 3 bases, there was a span of 9 bases. Germline V gene lookup returns CDR1 LGHNA and CDR2 YNFKEQ. The chain's CDR3 is CASSPDRYTEAFF. The DNA of the CDR3 is TGTGCCAGCAGCCCAGACCGATACACTGAAGCTTTCTTT.

The chain couples TRBV13 to TRBJ2-2, with a possible D match to TRBD2 (6 bases). V lost 0 bases and J 5 bases, leaving 13 bases between the germline ends. This CDR3 has 16 residues. Germline loops: CDR1 PRHDT, CDR2 FYEKMQ (reference sequence). The CDR3 region has the DNA TGTGCCAGCAGCTTAGGCTCGGGAGATTGGACCGGGGAGCTGTTTTTT. Translated: CASSLGSGDWTGELFF. Filled out from reference TRBV13 and TRBJ2-2, the complete variable domain reads AAGVIQSPRHLIKEKRETATLKCYPIPRHDTVYWYQQGPGQDPQFLISFYEKMQSDKGSIPDRFSAQQFSDYHSELNMSSLELGDSALYFCASSLGSGDWTGELFFGEGSRLTVL.

Regarding this clone: Other nucleotide sequences in the sample specify the same CDR3. V is TRBV7-3 and J is TRBJ1-1; D is perhaps TRBD1 (5 bases). There are 13 residues in the CDR3. V shed 4 bases and J shed 1 base, with 7 bases lying between them. Germline V lookup: CDR1 SGHTA, CDR2 FQGTGA. CDR3: CASSYDRNTEAFF. In DNA form, the CDR3 reads TGTGCCAGCAGCTACGACAGGAACACTGAAGCTTTCTTT.

The V and J genes are TRBV7-2 and TRBJ2-3; 10 bases fit TRBD1. CDR1 is SGHTA and CDR2 is FQGNSA in the germline V gene. The junction had 7 bases not matched to a gene; V was cut back by 3 bases and J by 4 bases. The CDR3 sequence is 16 residues long. Here the CDR3 reads CASSFRDRGGADTQYF. DNA for the CDR3: TGTGCCAGCAGCTTCCGGGACAGGGGTGGCGCAGATACGCAGTATTTT.

V and J are TRBV29-1 and TRBJ2-7; 8 bases match TRBD2. CDR1 and CDR2 (germline): SQVTM, ANQGSEA. The CDR3 length is 13 residues. The CDR3 spells CSAQAGVSYEQYF. The CDR3 bases are TGCAGTGCCCAAGCGGGAGTTTCCTACGAGCAGTACTTC.

This clone has more than one count but fewer than ten. The V and J genes are TRBV5-1 and TRBJ1-4, with unresolved D. CDR1 SGHRS and CDR2 YFSETQ come from the germline V gene. CDR3 length equals 15 residues. The V and J ends lost 0 bases and 4 bases respectively, with 10 bases between them. CDR3 residues: CASSLGTSINEKLFF. The CDR3, as DNA: TGCGCCAGCAGCTTGGGTACTTCAATTAATGAAAAACTGTTTTTT.

This clone has more than one count but fewer than ten. Additional DNA sequences in this sample encode the identical CDR3. The rearrangement links TRBV13 to TRBJ2-3; D may be TRBD2 (6 bases). Trimming left V 5 bases short and J 10 bases short, with 13 bases between. The CDR3 runs to 12 residues. Germline V gene sequence: CDR1 PRHDT, CDR2 FYEKMQ (reference sequence). CDR3 in amino acids: CASSPRERAQYF. The CDR3 bases are TGTGCCAGCAGCCCACGGGAGAGGGCGCAGTATTTT.

In its sample, this clone was seen a few times. The J gene is TRBJ1-3, the V gene TRBV6-5; tentative D call: TRBD1 (5 bases). This CDR3 region has 13 residues. Trimming stripped 9 bases from V and 0 bases from J, with 9 bases between. CDR1 MNHEY and CDR2 SVGAGI come from the germline V gene. CDR3 loop: CASLDSSGNTIYF. The CDR3 DNA reads as TGTGCCAGTCTAGACAGCTCTGGAAACACCATATATTTT.

V is TRBV10-3 and J is TRBJ2-7, with TRBD1 matching over 7 bases. V was pared by 5 bases and J by 5 bases, with 9 bases of the junction left unmatched. CDR1 and CDR2 from the germline V gene are ENHRY and SYGVKD. CDR3 length equals 14 residues. The CDR3: CAISTFDRANEQYF. The CDR3 bases are TGTGCCATCAGTACTTTTGACAGGGCGAACGAGCAGTACTTC.

The chain combines TRBV29-1 with TRBJ2-2; D uncertain. Germline assignment: CDR1 SQVTM and CDR2 ANQGSEA. The CDR3 loop spans 13 amino acids. V lost 6 bases to trimming and J lost 4 bases, with 12 bases between them. CDR3 loop: CSVDRLGTGELFF. The CDR3 region has the DNA TGCAGCGTCGACCGATTGGGCACCGGGGAGCTGTTTTTT.

J is TRBJ1-2 and V is TRBV4-2, with no clear D. The V end was cut by 3 bases, the J end by 2 bases, with 16 bases between. Germline values: CDR1 LGHNA, CDR2 YNFKEQ. This CDR3 spans 16 amino acids. CDR3 protein: CASSQENIPLNYGYTF. The CDR3 DNA sequence: TGTGCCAGCAGCCAGGAGAACATTCCCCTCAACTATGGCTACACCTTC.

V and J are TRBV6-1 and TRBJ1-5; no definite D call. The CDR3 has 15 amino acids. With 5 bases removed from V and 1 base from J, the gap between germline ends came to 12 bases. Germline loops: CDR1 MNHNS, CDR2 SASEGT. The CDR3 DNA reads as TGTGCCAGCAGTCCCAGGATAGGGAGCAATCAGCCCCAGCATTTT. Amino acids: CASSPRIGSNQPQHF.

This clone was seen a few times. This rearrangement joins TRBV28 to TRBJ2-7; the match to TRBD2 covers 9 bases. J was trimmed by 6 bases and V by 5 bases; bases with no gene match: 8. This CDR3 has 14 residues. CDR1 MDHEN and CDR2 SYDVKM come from the germline V gene. The CDR3 nucleotides read TGTGCCAGCAGTCTAGCGGGACGTCACTCCGAGCAGTACTTC. Protein product: CASSLAGRHSEQYF.

This clone was counted between two and nine times. The chain uses TRBV7-9 and TRBJ2-5; TRBD2 agrees at 8 bases. Germline V gene lookup returns CDR1 SEHNR and CDR2 FQNEAQ (reference sequence). V lost 4 bases, J lost 1 base, and 2 bases stayed unmatched. The CDR3 is 14 amino acids. CDR3 nucleotide sequence: TGTGCCAGCAGCTCTACTAGCGGCCAAGAGACCCAGTACTTC. It encodes CASSSTSGQETQYF.

The rearrangement links TRBV20-1 to TRBJ2-1; no definite D call. The CDR3 is 11 amino acids. Germline V lookup: CDR1 DFQATT, CDR2 SNEGSKA (reference sequence). Trimming stripped 6 bases from V and 8 bases from J, with 11 bases between. The CDR3: CSAPGRDEQFF. CDR3 DNA: TGCAGTGCGCCCGGCCGAGATGAGCAGTTCTTC.

On this clone itself: This may arise from a read error, as a much more abundant clone is one base away. Distinct nucleotide sequences in the sample also encode this CDR3. This chain links TRBV10-3 with TRBJ2-1; 7 bases match TRBD1. Germline CDR1 is ENHRY and CDR2 is SYGVKD. V lost 4 bases, J lost 13 bases, and 13 bases stayed unmatched. This CDR3 comprises 14 residues. The CDR3 sequence is CAISGDSSQMGQFF. In DNA form, the CDR3 reads TGTGCCATCAGTGGGGACAGCTCCCAGATGGGACAGTTCTTC.

This clone has just a few counts. J is TRBJ1-4 and V is TRBV28; 10 bases are shared with TRBD1. Trimming removed 4 bases from V and 7 bases from J; junction bases left unmatched: 3. The CDR3 runs 14 residues. Germline V lookup: CDR1 MDHEN, CDR2 SYDVKM. CDR3 in DNA: TGTGCCAGCAGTTCGGGACAGGGGTTTGAAAAACTGTTTTTT. Translation gives CASSSGQGFEKLFF.

In its sample, this clone was seen a few times. The V call is TRBV5-1, the J call TRBJ2-1; D remains ambiguous. The V and J ends lost 5 bases and 5 bases respectively, with 11 bases between them. This CDR3 region has 13 residues. Germline V CDR1 and CDR2: SGHRS, YFSETQ. The CDR3 nucleotides read TGCGCCAGCAGTGTTGGCCAAAACAATGAGCAGTTCTTC. The encoded protein is CASSVGQNNEQFF.

This clone was observed at least ten times. The chain uses TRBV4-3 and TRBJ1-1; D unresolved. The V gene lost 0 bases and the J gene lost 9 bases, with 11 bases spanning the gap. In germline, CDR1 is LGHNA, CDR2 YSLEER. This CDR3 spans 13 amino acids. For the CDR3, the DNA is TGCGCCAGCAGCCAAGAAAGGTCCTCGCAAGCTTTCTTT. This codes for CASSQERSSQAFF.

This clone was detected a few times. The V gene is TRBV7-9, the J gene TRBJ1-4; D unclear. V lost 1 base to trimming and J lost 7 bases, with 13 bases between them. CDR3 size: 15 residues. Per the germline V gene, CDR1 is SEHNR and CDR2 is FQNEAQ (reference sequence). CDR3 sequence (DNA): TGTGCCAGCAGCTTAGTCAGGCAGCGAGGTGAAAAACTGTTTTTT. It encodes CASSLVRQRGEKLFF.

The chain recombines TRBV7-8 with TRBJ2-7; 11 bases match TRBD2. Germline V gene sequence: CDR1 SGHVS, CDR2 FQNEAQ. The length of the CDR3 is 15 residues. Germline trimming cut 7 bases from V and 1 base from J; bases unmatched to any gene: 6. This CDR3 is CASTDLAGGSYEQYF. CDR3 DNA: TGTGCCAGCACCGATCTAGCGGGAGGATCCTACGAGCAGTACTTC. Combining the CDR3 with reference TRBV7-8 and TRBJ2-7 gives the whole variable domain GAGVSQSPRYKVAKRGQDVALRCDPISGHVSLFWYQQALGQGPEFLTYFQNEAQLDKSGLPSDRFFAERPEGSVSTLKIQRTQQEDSAVYLCASTDLAGGSYEQYFGPGTRLTVT.

This clone has more than one count but fewer than ten. This chain connects TRBV5-1 to TRBJ2-7; 7 bases are shared with TRBD1. The CDR3 length is 18 residues. Germline loops: CDR1 SGHRS, CDR2 YFSETQ. V lost 1 base and J lost 4; bases outside the gene matches: 17. Here the CDR3 reads CASSLMDKGAGLLYEQYF. DNA for the CDR3: TGCGCCAGCAGCTTGATGGATAAGGGGGCAGGCCTGCTGTACGAGCAGTACTTC.

The table lists this clone with many counts. This rearrangement joins TRBV18 to TRBJ2-1, with 9 bases fitting TRBD2. In germline, CDR1 is KGHSH, CDR2 LQKENI. This CDR3 contains 14 residues. The junction had 5 bases not matched to a gene; V was cut back by 3 bases and J by 8 bases. This CDR3 reads CASSPGLATDEQFF. CDR3 in DNA: TGTGCCAGCTCACCGGGACTAGCTACGGATGAGCAGTTCTTC.

This clone was detected a few times. The gene calls are TRBV19 and TRBJ2-7, with TRBD1 matching 8 bases. V trimming: 4 bases; J trimming: 5 bases; junction bases outside the gene matches: 10. This CDR3 is built from 15 residues. CDR1 and CDR2 from the germline V gene are LNHDA and SQIVND (reference sequence). CDR3 sequence reads: CASSSNRQGRHEQYF. The CDR3 nucleotides are TGTGCCAGTAGTAGTAACCGACAGGGGCGGCACGAGCAGTACTTC.

There are many counts of this clone. The chain combines TRBV14 with TRBJ1-2, with D uncertain. Trimming cost V 0 bases and J 4 bases, with 9 bases left between them. CDR3 length: 14 amino acids. The germline V gene encodes CDR1 SGHDN and CDR2 FVKESK. This CDR3 reads CASSQDVRFYGYTF. The CDR3 nucleotides are TGTGCCAGCAGCCAAGATGTAAGGTTCTATGGCTACACCTTC.